The T cell receptor (beta chain) described here comes from a study of OX40 agonist ivuxolimab in advanced cancers. Profiled with immunoSEQ multiplex PCR; TCRdb holds only in-frame clones, not every one. The sample includes about 29,000 clones, nearly 95% of them seen just once. General study findings and limits: Also showing low normalized T-cell clonal expansion were some of the nonresponders.

Turning to this clone: Its specificity is unknown.

Germline CDR1 is SGHRS and CDR2 is YFSETQ. Trimming removed 5 bases from V and 4 bases from J, with 7 bases in between. The CDR3 is 11 amino acids. The J gene is TRBJ2-7, the V gene TRBV5-1, with D unresolved. The sequence was obtained from an adult with an advanced solid tumor such as melanoma, head and neck, liver or kidney cancer. The sample here was CD4+ or CD8+ T cells sorted from blood, taken in a trial of the OX40 agonist ivuxolimab. CDR3 sequence (DNA): TGCGCCAGCAGGCTAGATTACGAGCAGTACTTC. This gives the protein CASRLDYEQYF. The full variable domain, its missing parts supplied by reference TRBV5-1 and TRBJ2-7, is KAGVTQTPRYLIKTRGQQVTLSCSPISGHRSVSWYQQTPGQGLQFLFEYFSETQRNKGNFPGRFSGRQFSNSRSEMNVSTLELGDSALYLCASRLDYEQYFGPGTRLTVT.